This T cell receptor (beta chain) stems from a study of vaccination effects on CD4 cells after COVID-19. Overall study: Two recovered convalescent patients were sampled 16 days and one week pre-vaccination.

Following a roughly ten-day culture, CD4+ T cells were purified. Study-wide results and caveats: There were few convalescent patients in the study and no early post-infection timepoints.

As to this clone: The antigen remains undetermined.

The table came from immunoSEQ multiplex PCR; TCRdb's copy has only in-frame clones and leaves some out. The repertoire consists of approximately 47,000 clones, with approximately 80% occurring once and the leading ten covering 12%. The germline V and J ends were trimmed by 0 bases and 4 bases, with 18 bases remaining between them. Per germline, CDR1 SNHLY and CDR2 FYNNEI. The CDR3 sequence is 17 residues long. The rearrangement uses TRBV2 and TRBJ1-2, with D possibly being TRBD1 (5 bases). The sequence derives from a human donor who had a prior SARS-CoV-2 infection. The source was CD4+ T cells from PBMCs cultured without peptide, collected before COVID-19 vaccination. This CDR3 reads CASSEALRGGASYGYTF. For the CDR3, the DNA is TGTGCCAGCAGTGAAGCGCTTCGGGGAGGGGCGAGCTATGGCTACACCTTC.